The 19 T cell receptor beta chains reported below all come from one sample, sequenced in a study of blood T cell repertoires in COVID-19. Assay used: immunoSEQ multiplex PCR; TCRdb lists only in-frame clones, some missing. This sample carries about 260,000 clones, roughly 86% of them seen once, and the ten largest clones take about 2.5%. Input material: peripheral blood. These receptors were obtained from a woman aged 45-65 years with acute or convalescent COVID-19.

V usage is TRBV4-2 and J usage is TRBJ2-3; TRBD2 might be the D (5 bases). This CDR3 spans 13 amino acids. V was trimmed by 4 bases and J by 5 bases, leaving 10 bases between them. Germline-derived CDR1 and CDR2 are LGHNA and YNFKEQ. The CDR3 coding sequence is TGTGCCAGCAGCCCGAACGGAGGAGATACGCAGTATTTT. Its protein is CASSPNGGDTQYF.

J is TRBJ1-4 and V is TRBV7-8; 7 positions match TRBD1. The CDR3 has 16 amino acids. Germline values: CDR1 SGHVS, CDR2 FQNEAQ. V was pared by 4 bases and J by 0 bases, with 5 bases of the junction left unmatched. The DNA of the CDR3 is TGTGCCAGCAGCTCCCGGGACAGTGCAACTAATGAAAAACTGTTTTTT. Its translation is CASSSRDSATNEKLFF.

J is TRBJ2-3 and V is TRBV4-2; the D gene is possibly TRBD2 (5 bases). Per germline, CDR1 LGHNA and CDR2 YNFKEQ. Between the trimmed V and J ends, which lost 1 base and 0 bases, there was a span of 20 bases. The CDR3 runs 19 residues. The CDR3 loop reads CASSQGVIARPSSTDTQYF. CDR3 coding DNA: TGTGCCAGCAGCCAAGGTGTAATAGCGCGACCCTCTAGCACAGATACGCAGTATTTT.

The chain carries TRBV19 and TRBJ1-2; no definite D call. The CDR3 spans 14 residues. The V end lost 3 bases, the J end lost 0 bases, and 8 bases lay between the germline ends. Germline CDR1 is LNHDA and CDR2 is SQIVND (reference sequence). The CDR3 here is CASSIGEANYGYTF. The CDR3 region has the DNA TGTGCCAGTAGTATCGGAGAAGCTAACTATGGCTACACCTTC.

The chain recombines TRBV6-5 with TRBJ2-1; a weak D match, TRBD2 (5 bases). Per germline, CDR1 MNHEY and CDR2 SVGAGI. V dropped 0 bases and J dropped 0 bases, with 9 bases sitting between them. The CDR3 is made up of 16 amino acids. CDR3 loop: CASSYSVGSSYNEQFF. In DNA form, the CDR3 reads TGTGCCAGCAGTTACTCGGTGGGGAGCTCCTACAATGAGCAGTTCTTC.

The chain employs TRBV18 and TRBJ1-1; D possibly corresponds to TRBD1 (5 bases). The V end was cut by 4 bases, the J end by 6 bases, with 15 bases between. The germline CDR1 and CDR2 sequences are KGHSH and LQKENI. This CDR3 contains 14 residues. The CDR3 bases are TGTGCCAGCTCACGAGACAGTGGGAGGGCTGAAGCTTTCTTT. As protein: CASSRDSGRAEAFF. The full variable domain, in which reference TRBV18 and TRBJ1-1 provide the parts outside the CDR3, is NAGVMQNPRHLVRRRGQEARLRCSPMKGHSHVYWYRQLPEEGLKFMVYLQKENIIDESGMPKERFSAEFPKEGPSILRIQQVVRGDSAAYFCASSRDSGRAEAFFGQGTRLTVV.

The V call is TRBV7-8, the J call TRBJ2-5; D remains unclear. This CDR3 has 11 residues. Germline-derived CDR1 and CDR2 are SGHVS and FQNEAQ. V was pared by 5 bases and J by 5 bases, with 6 bases between. Here the CDR3 reads CASSGLETQYF. The CDR3 DNA sequence: TGTGCCAGCAGCGGCTTGGAGACCCAGTACTTC. Drawing the rest from reference TRBV7-8 and TRBJ2-5, the complete variable domain is GAGVSQSPRYKVAKRGQDVALRCDPISGHVSLFWYQQALGQGPEFLTYFQNEAQLDKSGLPSDRFFAERPEGSVSTLKIQRTQQEDSAVYLCASSGLETQYFGPGTRLLVL.

The chain has TRBV6-2 or TRBV6-3 and TRBJ2-3; D not certain. CDR1 is MNHEY and CDR2 is SVGEGT in the germline V gene. The length of the CDR3 is 14 residues. Trimming cost V 4 bases and J 2 bases, with 10 bases left between them. CDR3 DNA sequence: TGTGCCAGCAGTTCGGTATCCCCCACAGATACGCAGTATTTT. Encoded protein: CASSSVSPTDTQYF.

This chain joins TRBV9 and TRBJ2-2, with 11 bases lining up with TRBD2. Germline loops: CDR1 SGDLS, CDR2 YYNGEE. This CDR3 spans 18 amino acids. V was clipped by 0 bases and J by 3 bases; unmatched bases: 7. The CDR3 bases are TGTGCCAGCAGCGTAGGGGGTCTAGCGGGAGGACACACCGGGGAGCTGTTTTTT. Translating gives CASSVGGLAGGHTGELFF.

The chain uses TRBV27 and TRBJ1-2; 7 bases map to TRBD1. The CDR3 spans 13 residues. The germline gives CDR1 MNHEY, CDR2 SMNVEV (reference sequence). The J segment lost 9 bases and the V segment lost 6 bases, leaving 10 bases of the junction unmatched. CDR3 sequence (DNA): TGTGCCAGCAGGGCTACAGGGGCTTGGAGCTACACCTTC. Amino acid sequence: CASRATGAWSYTF.

The J gene is TRBJ2-2, the V gene TRBV27; 9 nucleotides match TRBD1. Germline V lookup: CDR1 MNHEY, CDR2 SMNVEV (reference sequence). After removal of 6 bases from V and 7 bases from J, the junction contained 3 bases not matched to a gene. The CDR3 loop spans 13 amino acids. In DNA, the CDR3 is TGTGCCAGCAGCCACAGGGGGCACGGGGAGCTGTTTTTT. Amino acids: CASSHRGHGELFF.

This chain connects TRBV6-2 or TRBV6-3 to TRBJ1-2, with 7 bases that match TRBD1. This CDR3 is 16 amino acids long. Germline CDR1 and CDR2: MNHEY and SVGEGT. V shed 0 bases and J 2 bases; nucleotides not matched to a gene: 6. The CDR3 loop reads CASSYSGGQNNYGYTF. Written as DNA, the CDR3 is TGTGCCAGCAGTTACTCGGGGGGACAGAACAACTATGGCTACACCTTC.

In the case of this clone: Other DNA sequences of this sample code for an identical CDR3. The V and J genes are TRBV28 and TRBJ1-1, with D possibly TRBD1 on 5 matching bases. Trimming left V 6 bases short and J 1 base short, with 12 bases between. In germline, CDR1 is MDHEN, CDR2 SYDVKM. The CDR3 length is 14 residues. The CDR3 nucleotides read TGTGCCAGCAGCCCCGGAGGGGCGAACACTGAAGCTTTCTTT. It codes for CASSPGGANTEAFF.

The V and J genes are TRBV4-3 and TRBJ2-7, with 11 bases lining up with TRBD2. V dropped 4 bases and J dropped 4; count of bases not matched to a gene: 9. The CDR3 runs to 16 residues. Germline lookup yields CDR1 LGHNA and CDR2 YSLEER. The DNA of the CDR3 is TGCGCCAGCAGCCCCATTCCGGGACTAGCGGTGTACGAGCAGTACTTC. The encoded protein is CASSPIPGLAVYEQYF.

This chain joins TRBV19 and TRBJ2-1; TRBD2 matches at 9 bases. This CDR3 contains 16 residues. Germline-derived CDR1 and CDR2 are LNHDA and SQIVND (reference sequence). J was trimmed by 0 bases and V by 5 bases; bases with no gene match: 5. The CDR3 region has the DNA TGTGCCAGTAGTGATCCTAGCGGGACCTCCTACAATGAGCAGTTCTTC. It encodes CASSDPSGTSYNEQFF.

The V call is TRBV18, the J call TRBJ2-5; no firm D call. CDR3 length equals 14 residues. Germline V CDR1 and CDR2: KGHSH, LQKENI. Trimming took off 3 bases at V and 2 bases at J, with 10 bases between the two ends. The CDR3 loop reads CASSPPTEQETQYF. The CDR3 coding sequence is TGTGCCAGCTCACCGCCGACGGAGCAAGAGACCCAGTACTTC.

V and J are TRBV10-3 and TRBJ1-3; a weak D match, TRBD1 (6 bases). Germline CDR1 and CDR2: ENHRY and SYGVKD. V gave up 2 bases and J gave up 2 bases, with 13 bases separating them. The CDR3 length is 16 residues. The CDR3 nucleotides read TGTGCCATCAGTGAGCGTCCAGGGGAAGCTGGAAACACCATATATTTT. This codes for CAISERPGEAGNTIYF.

This clone was seen just once. V and J are TRBV7-2 and TRBJ2-7, with TRBD2 identical over 8 bases. This CDR3 is built from 15 residues. Trimming took 3 bases from V and 4 from J; bases not matched to a gene: 8. Germline values: CDR1 SGHTA, CDR2 FQGNSA. The CDR3 DNA is TGTGCCAGCAGCTTCCGCGGGAGGCGGGAATACGAGCAGTACTTC. It encodes CASSFRGRREYEQYF.

The CDR3 bases are TGTGCCAGCAGCGTAGCGGGTTACCCCAATGAAAAACTGTTTTTT. Protein sequence: CASSVAGYPNEKLFF. The genes are TRBV9 and TRBJ1-4; no clear D gene. Trimming pared 0 bases from V and 5 bases from J, leaving 11 bases between. Germline CDR1 SGDLS, CDR2 YYNGEE. This CDR3 is built from 15 residues.